This TCR beta chain was identified during a study of shared T cell receptors in the human thymus. Germline CDR1 and CDR2: MDHEN and SYDVKM. The V end was cut by 8 bases, the J end by 1 base, with 8 bases between. This CDR3 has 12 amino acids. Of note for this clone: This sample includes further DNA sequences coding for the same CDR3.

Repertoires were generated with immunoSEQ multiplex PCR, while TCRdb's copy carries only in-frame clones and drops some. The data contain about 660,000 clones, 88% of them singletons. The data were also submitted as part of a second study, on human thymus T cells. In that study: Donors were healthy Finnish infants having corrective surgery for congenital heart defects. In corrective heart surgery, resections were taken, and these provided the thymus tissue. Biased V and J segment usage appeared in thymus and peripheral blood. Unrelated individuals were reported by related research to share highly overlapping thymic repertoires.

This chain connects TRBV28 to TRBJ2-5; no reliable D call. This clonotype originated in a boy less than two years old with a congenital heart defect. Sequences were obtained from thymocytes. The CDR3 sequence: CASSSIQETQYF. In DNA form, the CDR3 reads TGTGCCAGCTCATCTATCCAAGAGACCCAGTACTTC.